This TCR beta chain was captured by sequencing in a study of cytomegalovirus exposure and HLA in healthy donors. Overall study results and limits: Subsequent analysis found a tendency for first-cohort TCR clusters to co-occur within the 120 or so validation repertoires. Most observed TCR sequences were rare, whereas some public TCRs were detected in many donors. According to the study, approximately 150 TCR beta chains were cytomegalovirus-associated.

To note about this clone: Its antigen is currently unknown.

The donors belonged to the roughly 120-subject validation cohort, separate from the roughly 650-subject first cohort. Trimming left V 2 bases short and J 8 bases short, with 12 bases between. Germline V gene lookup returns CDR1 SEHNR and CDR2 FQNEAQ (reference sequence). This CDR3 comprises 14 residues. Produced via immunoSEQ multiplex PCR; TCRdb's table is partial and in-frame only. The table lists 140,000 to 150,000 clones, around 93% of them singletons. The sequence derives from a man younger than 35 in good health and CMV-seropositive. The gene calls are TRBV7-9 and TRBJ1-4; no definite D call. The sequencing input was PBMCs. CDR3 region: CASSLLGPGEKLFF. As DNA, the CDR3 is TGTGCCAGCAGCTTACTAGGCCCCGGAGAAAAACTGTTTTTT. Drawing the rest from reference TRBV7-9 and TRBJ1-4, the complete variable domain is DTGVSQNPRHKITKRGQNVTFRCDPISEHNRLYWYRQTLGQGPEFLTYFQNEAQLEKSRLLSDRFSAERPKGSFSTLEIQRTEQGDSAMYLCASSLLGPGEKLFFGSGTQLSVL.